This T cell receptor beta chain was documented in a study of quantifying T cell responses using KT2 cells (dated by TCRdb to 2017 to 2019). For the study in its entirety: RNA was DNase-treated and reverse transcribed with TCR alpha and beta constant-region primers, mostly using SuperScript III. Under optimum conditions, the efficiency of the T4 ligation step was estimated to be more than 8%. PCR2 was run as a SYBR Green qPCR and stopped at a predetermined fluorescence threshold to avoid over-amplification.

Concerning this clonotype: This clone's antigen is unknown. No much larger clone is present one base from it, and per-base qualities are unavailable.

Libraries were constructed by UMI-ligation and nested PCR. Using T4 RNA ligase 1, a single-stranded oligonucleotide bearing the Illumina SP2 sequence plus a UMI was ligated onto the 3' end of the cDNA. PCR1 consisted of 4 to 5 cycles (98 degrees C 15 s, 69 degrees C 30 s, 72 degrees C 40 s), and for the beta primer an equimolar mix of RC1.1 and RC1.2 was used to cover TRBC1 and TRBC2. From PCR2 onward, TCR alpha and beta chains were processed separately, with sample indices and Illumina adaptors added. The UMI comprised 12 random nucleotides, as two hexamers separated by a spacer, placed after an 8-base spacer. Libraries were sequenced on an Illumina MiSeq with v2 2x251 paired-end chemistry, typically about twelve samples per run. To boost diversity, each sequencing library was supplemented with PhiX DNA at roughly 4.5-7%. On the study's bioinformatics: Raw reads were converted to FASTQ with bcl2fastq and were demultiplexed by dual indices with Demultiplexor. V and J genes were assigned by Decombinator through tag matching that permitted a single base-pair mismatch. UMIs were used by Collapsinator to correct both sequencing errors and frequency errors caused by PCR heterogeneity. CDR3Translator converted Decombinator identifiers into nucleotide sequence, translated that sequence into amino acids, and extracted CDR3 based on C- and N-terminal motifs. A cluster of KT2 sequences sharing one unique molecular identifier was counted as one distinct KT2 TCR. The public reads were quality trimmed at Q25 with fastp and then assembled into clones with MiXCR by TCRdb, keeping productive beta chains. Entries that share a CDR3 protein sequence are merged under the most common genes and DNA. Clone size and V and J calls follow TCRdb, not the original study. This sample has some 50,000 distinct CDR3 sequences in its table, and around 10% of those were observed once. The ten largest account for about 10% of the sample.

Known numbers of KT2, a T cell clone whose TCR had been sequenced previously, were spiked into unfractionated PBMC to test the sensitivity and accuracy of the pipeline. A range of KT2-to-PBMC ratios was generated by mixing KT2 cells with a fixed number of PBMC. V is clipped by 3 bases and J by 3 bases, and the sequence between their germline boundaries is 12 bases long. The CDR3 measures 14 amino acids from cysteine to phenylalanine. Only CDR3 DNA remains: 42 bases, in frame from the first base. CDR1 and CDR2 (MNHNS, SASEGT) derive from the germline V gene. What the authors observed across the whole study: This TCR sequencing study did not compare the pipeline side by side with other TCR sequencing techniques. Over several orders of magnitude, the number of KT2 alpha and beta sequences rose linearly with the number of KT2 cells put in. KT2 sequences were detected down to the lowest spike-in tested, about one KT2 cell per 100,000 PBMC. Saturation in the detection of KT2 sequences was observed at very high KT2 spike-in numbers.

Sample: PBMCs spiked with cells of the T cell clone KT2. This receptor was taken from a human donor. Recombination linked TRBV6-1 to TRBJ2-7, with TRBD2 tentatively as D gene (5 bases match). Here is the DNA: TGTGCCAGCAGTGATCGGGATCCCGACTACGAGCAGTACTTC. This yields the protein CASSDRDPDYEQYF.